This paragraph covers one TCR beta chain sequence. These data are taken from a study of blood T cell repertoires in COVID-19. As for the study in general: The origin of the acute and convalescent COVID-19 samples was the United States, Italy and Spain.

V gave up 7 bases and J gave up 5 bases, with 20 bases separating them. The CDR3 contains 15 residues. Germline V CDR1 and CDR2: SNHLY, FYNNEI. Generated by immunoSEQ multiplex PCR, the TCRdb table keeps only in-frame clones and is missing some. This table holds 75,000 or so clones, about four fifths found once. The rearrangement joins TRBV2 to TRBJ2-5, with D possibly TRBD1 on 6 matching bases. What was sequenced was peripheral blood. This TCR was recovered from a woman between 65 and 79 years old with acute or convalescent COVID-19. The CDR3 nucleotides read TGTGCCAGCACTCGAAACGCAGGGGACGGCGAGACCCAGTACTTC. Amino acids: CASTRNAGDGETQYF.